This TCR beta chain was identified during a study of untreated major depressive disorder. The study, taken as a whole, reports: CD4+ T cells from depressed patients used TRBV05-01 (Vbeta 5.1) more often than controls.

All participants were of European descent. Participants with major medical conditions, Axis I/II comorbidities, regular medication or illicit drug use were excluded. Each donor gave about 31 ml of EDTA blood. The CDR3 is 17 amino acids. Germline assignment: CDR1 SGDLS and CDR2 YYNGEE. With 0 bases removed from V and 2 bases from J, the gap between germline ends came to 12 bases. Regarding this clone: The antigen is undetermined.

Produced via immunoSEQ multiplex PCR; TCRdb's table is partial and in-frame only. The sample has about 20,000 clones; 80% to 95% are singletons. The J gene is TRBJ2-6, the V gene TRBV9, with no clear D. The sequenced sample was CD4+ T cells from PBMCs. The sequence came from a woman aged 40 to 55 with major depressive disorder. CDR3 DNA: TGTGCCAGCAGCGTAGAATCGGGCAGGACTGGGGCCAACGTCCTGACTTTC. Its protein product is CASSVESGRTGANVLTF.